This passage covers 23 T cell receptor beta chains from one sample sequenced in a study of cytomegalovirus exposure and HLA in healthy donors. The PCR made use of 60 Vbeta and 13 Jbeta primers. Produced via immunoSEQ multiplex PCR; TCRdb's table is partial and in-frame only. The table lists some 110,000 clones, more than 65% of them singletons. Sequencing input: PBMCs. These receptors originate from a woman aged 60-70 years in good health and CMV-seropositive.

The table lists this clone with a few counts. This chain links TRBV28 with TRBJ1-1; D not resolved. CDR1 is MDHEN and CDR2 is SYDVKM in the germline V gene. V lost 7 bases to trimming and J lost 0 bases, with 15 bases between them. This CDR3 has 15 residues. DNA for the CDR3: TGTGCCAGCAACGAGGGTACTGATATGAACACTGAAGCTTTCTTT. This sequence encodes CASNEGTDMNTEAFF.

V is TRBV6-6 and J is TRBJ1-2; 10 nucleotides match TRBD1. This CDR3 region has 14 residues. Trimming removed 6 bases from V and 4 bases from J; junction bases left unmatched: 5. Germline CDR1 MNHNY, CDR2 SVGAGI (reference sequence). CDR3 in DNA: TGTGCCAGCAGCTTTGGACAGGGGGTCTATGGCTACACCTTC. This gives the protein CASSFGQGVYGYTF.

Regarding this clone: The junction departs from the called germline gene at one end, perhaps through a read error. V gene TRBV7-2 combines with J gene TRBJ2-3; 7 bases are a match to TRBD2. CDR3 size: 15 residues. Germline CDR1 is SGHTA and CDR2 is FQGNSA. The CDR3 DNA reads TGTGCCAGCAGCTCTTTTACGACTAGCACAGATACGCGGTATTTT. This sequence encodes CASSSFTTSTDTRYF.

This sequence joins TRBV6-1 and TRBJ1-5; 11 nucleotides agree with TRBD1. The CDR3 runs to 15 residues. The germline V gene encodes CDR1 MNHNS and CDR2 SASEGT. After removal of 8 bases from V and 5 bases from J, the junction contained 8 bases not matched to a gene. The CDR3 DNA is TGTGCCAGCCAGACCGGGACAGGGGGTCATCAGCCCCAGCATTTT. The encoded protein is CASQTGTGGHQPQHF.

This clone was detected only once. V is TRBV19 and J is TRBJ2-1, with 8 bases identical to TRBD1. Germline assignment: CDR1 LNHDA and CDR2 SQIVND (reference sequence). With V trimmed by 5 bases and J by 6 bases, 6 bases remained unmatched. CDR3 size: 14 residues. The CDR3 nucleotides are TGTGCCAGTAGTTCGTGGACAGGGCGCAATGAGCAGTTCTTC. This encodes CASSSWTGRNEQFF.

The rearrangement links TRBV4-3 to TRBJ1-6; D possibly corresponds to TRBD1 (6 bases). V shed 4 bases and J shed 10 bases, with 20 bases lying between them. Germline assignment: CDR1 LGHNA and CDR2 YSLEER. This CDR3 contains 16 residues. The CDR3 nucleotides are TGCGCCAGCAGCCGAAACAGGGATTTATGGGGATCACCCCTCCACTTT. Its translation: CASSRNRDLWGSPLHF.

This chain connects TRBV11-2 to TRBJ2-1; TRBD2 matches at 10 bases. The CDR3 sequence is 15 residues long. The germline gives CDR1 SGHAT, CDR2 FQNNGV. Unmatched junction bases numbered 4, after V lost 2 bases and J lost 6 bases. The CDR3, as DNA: TGTGCCAGCAGCTTAACAGCGGGGGGGCCCAATGAGCAGTTCTTC. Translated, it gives CASSLTAGGPNEQFF.

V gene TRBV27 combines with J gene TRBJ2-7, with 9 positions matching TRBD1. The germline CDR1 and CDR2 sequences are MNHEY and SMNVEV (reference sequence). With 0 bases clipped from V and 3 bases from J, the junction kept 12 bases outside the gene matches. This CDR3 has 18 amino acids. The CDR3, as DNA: TGTGCCAGCAGTTTATCGCCCCCCATTACAGGGGGCCGCTACGAGCAGTACTTC. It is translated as CASSLSPPITGGRYEQYF.

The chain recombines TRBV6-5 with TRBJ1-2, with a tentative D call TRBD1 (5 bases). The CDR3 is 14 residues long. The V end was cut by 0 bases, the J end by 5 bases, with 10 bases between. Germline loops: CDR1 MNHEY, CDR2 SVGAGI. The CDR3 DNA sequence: TGTGCCAGCAGTTACTCGGCGACAGCTTATGGCTACACCTTC. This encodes CASSYSATAYGYTF.

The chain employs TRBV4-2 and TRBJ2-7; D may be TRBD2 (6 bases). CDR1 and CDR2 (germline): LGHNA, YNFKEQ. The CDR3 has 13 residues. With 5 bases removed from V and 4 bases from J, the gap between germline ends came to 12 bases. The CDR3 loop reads CASSSGLKYEQYF. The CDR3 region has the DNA TGTGCCAGCAGCTCGGGACTTAAATACGAGCAGTACTTC.

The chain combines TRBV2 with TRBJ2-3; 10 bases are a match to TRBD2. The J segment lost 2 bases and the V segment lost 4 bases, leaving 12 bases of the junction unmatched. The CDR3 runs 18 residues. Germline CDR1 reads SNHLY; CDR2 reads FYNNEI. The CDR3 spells CASSVLAGGSFPTDTQYF. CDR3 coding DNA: TGTGCCAGCAGTGTATTAGCGGGGGGTTCCTTCCCCACAGATACGCAGTATTTT.

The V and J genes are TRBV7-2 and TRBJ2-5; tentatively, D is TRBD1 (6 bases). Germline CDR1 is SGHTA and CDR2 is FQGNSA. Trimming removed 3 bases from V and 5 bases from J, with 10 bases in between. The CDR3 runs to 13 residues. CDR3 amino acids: CASSFTTGETQYF. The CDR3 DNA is TGTGCCAGCAGCTTTACCACAGGGGAGACCCAGTACTTC.

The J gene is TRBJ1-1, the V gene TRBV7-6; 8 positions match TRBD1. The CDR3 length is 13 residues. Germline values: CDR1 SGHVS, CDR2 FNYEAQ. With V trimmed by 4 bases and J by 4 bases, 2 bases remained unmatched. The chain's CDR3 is CASSYTGGTEAFF. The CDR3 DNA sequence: TGTGCCAGCAGCTACACAGGGGGCACTGAAGCTTTCTTT.

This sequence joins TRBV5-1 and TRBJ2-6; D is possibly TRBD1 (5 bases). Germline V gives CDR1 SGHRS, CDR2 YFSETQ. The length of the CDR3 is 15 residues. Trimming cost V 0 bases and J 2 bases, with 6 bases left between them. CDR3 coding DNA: TGCGCCAGCAGCTTGGCAGGGACTGGGGCCAACGTCCTGACTTTC. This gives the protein CASSLAGTGANVLTF.

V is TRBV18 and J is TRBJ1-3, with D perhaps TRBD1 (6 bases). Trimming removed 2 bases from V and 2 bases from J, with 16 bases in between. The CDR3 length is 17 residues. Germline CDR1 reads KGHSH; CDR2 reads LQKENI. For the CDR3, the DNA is TGTGCCAGCTCACCAAACATCGCAGGGGTACCTGGAAACACCATATATTTT. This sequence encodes CASSPNIAGVPGNTIYF. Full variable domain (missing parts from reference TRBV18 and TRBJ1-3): NAGVMQNPRHLVRRRGQEARLRCSPMKGHSHVYWYRQLPEEGLKFMVYLQKENIIDESGMPKERFSAEFPKEGPSILRIQQVVRGDSAAYFCASSPNIAGVPGNTIYFGEGSWLTVV.

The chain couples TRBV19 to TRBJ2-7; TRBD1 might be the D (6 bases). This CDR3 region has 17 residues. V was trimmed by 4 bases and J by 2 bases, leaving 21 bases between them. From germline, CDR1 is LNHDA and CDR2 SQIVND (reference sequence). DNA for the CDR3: TGTGCCAGTAGTACTGGAATGGCAGGGGATCGTCCCTACGAGCAGTACTTC. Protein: CASSTGMAGDRPYEQYF.

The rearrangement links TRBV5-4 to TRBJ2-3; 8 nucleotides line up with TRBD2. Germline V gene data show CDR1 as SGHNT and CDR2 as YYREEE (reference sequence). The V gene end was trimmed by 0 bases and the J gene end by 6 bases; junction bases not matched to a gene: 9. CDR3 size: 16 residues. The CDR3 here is CASSLALAGGSDTQYF. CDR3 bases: TGTGCCAGCAGCTTGGCGCTAGCGGGCGGATCGGATACGCAGTATTTT.

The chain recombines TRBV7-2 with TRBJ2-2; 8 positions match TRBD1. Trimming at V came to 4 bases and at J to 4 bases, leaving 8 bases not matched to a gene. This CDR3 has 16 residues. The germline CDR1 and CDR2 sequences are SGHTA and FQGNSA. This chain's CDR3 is CASSSTGAPGTGELFF. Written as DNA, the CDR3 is TGTGCCAGCAGCTCGACAGGGGCCCCGGGCACCGGGGAGCTGTTTTTT.

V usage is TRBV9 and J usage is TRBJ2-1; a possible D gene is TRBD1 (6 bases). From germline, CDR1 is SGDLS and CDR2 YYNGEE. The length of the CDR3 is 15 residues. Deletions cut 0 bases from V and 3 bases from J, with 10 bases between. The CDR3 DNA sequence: TGTGCCAGCAGCGTAGGTGGGGGCTTCTACAATGAGCAGTTCTTC. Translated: CASSVGGGFYNEQFF.

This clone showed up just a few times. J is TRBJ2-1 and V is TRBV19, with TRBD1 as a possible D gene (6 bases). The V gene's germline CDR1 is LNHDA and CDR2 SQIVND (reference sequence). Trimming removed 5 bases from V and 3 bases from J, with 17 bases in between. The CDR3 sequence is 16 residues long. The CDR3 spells CASSPLGQSNYNEQFF. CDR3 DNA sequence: TGTGCCAGTAGTCCCCTCGGACAGAGCAACTACAATGAGCAGTTCTTC.

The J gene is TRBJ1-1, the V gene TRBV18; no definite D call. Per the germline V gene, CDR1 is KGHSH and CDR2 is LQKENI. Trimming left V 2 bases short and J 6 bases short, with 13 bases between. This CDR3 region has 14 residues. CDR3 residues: CASSPGQAAAEAFF. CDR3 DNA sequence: TGTGCCAGCTCACCAGGCCAGGCCGCAGCTGAAGCTTTCTTT.

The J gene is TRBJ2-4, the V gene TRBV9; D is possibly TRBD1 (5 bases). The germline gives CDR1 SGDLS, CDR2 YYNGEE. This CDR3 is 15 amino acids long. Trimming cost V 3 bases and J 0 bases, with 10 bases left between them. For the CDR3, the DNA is TGTGCCAGCAGCGCGGACACACTAGCCAAAAACATTCAGTACTTC. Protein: CASSADTLAKNIQYF.

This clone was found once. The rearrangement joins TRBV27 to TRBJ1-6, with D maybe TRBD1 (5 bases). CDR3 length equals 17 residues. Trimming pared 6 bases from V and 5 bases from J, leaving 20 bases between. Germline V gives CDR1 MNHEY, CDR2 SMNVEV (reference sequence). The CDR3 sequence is CASRRGTALDNNSPLHF. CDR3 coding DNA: TGTGCCAGCAGACGGGGGACGGCCCTTGACAATAATTCACCCCTCCACTTT.